A single sample gave rise to the 32 T cell receptor beta chains below, sequenced in a study of shared clonotypes between healthy human individuals. Libraries were prepared by immunoSEQ multiplex PCR; TCRdb keeps only in-frame clonotypes and omits some of them. The sample lists roughly 640,000 clones, 97% occurring once. The specimen sequenced was naive CD4+ T cells sorted from blood. Subset reported: CD45RA+ positively selected. Receptors were obtained from a woman in her 30s in good health.

This sequence joins TRBV28 and TRBJ1-6; TRBD1 might be the D (6 bases). V was clipped by 9 bases and J by 7 bases, with 10 bases between them. From germline, CDR1 is MDHEN and CDR2 SYDVKM. This CDR3 spans 12 amino acids. CDR3 region: CASSTGNSPLHF. Here the CDR3 DNA reads TGTGCCAGTTCGACAGGCAATTCACCCCTCCACTTT.

This clone was observed a handful of times. The V gene is TRBV28, the J gene TRBJ2-2; possibly TRBD1 or TRBD2 for D (5 bases each). Germline CDR1 is MDHEN and CDR2 is SYDVKM. This CDR3 region has 17 residues. V gave up 6 bases and J gave up 0 bases, with 17 bases separating them. CDR3 residues: CASSTGAAASNTGELFF. The CDR3 region has the DNA TGTGCCAGCAGCACCGGGGCGGCAGCCTCGAACACCGGGGAGCTGTTTTTT.

The genes are TRBV5-1 and TRBJ1-5, with 7 bases lining up with TRBD1. CDR1 and CDR2 from the germline V gene are SGHRS and YFSETQ. The V and J ends lost 4 bases and 4 bases, in that order; junction bases with no gene match: 5. This CDR3 contains 14 residues. CDR3 loop: CASSQGGQNQPQHF. CDR3 DNA: TGCGCCAGCAGCCAAGGGGGACAGAATCAGCCCCAGCATTTT.

The chain links TRBV28 to TRBJ1-2; a possible D gene is TRBD1 (5 bases). The CDR3 is made up of 15 amino acids. Germline V gene data show CDR1 as MDHEN and CDR2 as SYDVKM. With 2 bases removed from V and 4 bases from J, the gap between germline ends came to 14 bases. This CDR3 is CASSLTVRVAYGYTF. The CDR3 DNA is TGTGCCAGCAGTTTAACCGTCAGGGTTGCCTATGGCTACACCTTC.

This chain links TRBV29-1 with TRBJ2-5; 7 bases are shared with TRBD1. The CDR3 sequence is 13 residues long. V lost 4 bases and J lost 5; bases outside the gene matches: 7. Germline assignment: CDR1 SQVTM and CDR2 ANQGSEA. The CDR3 loop reads CSVVKGAGETQYF. The CDR3 DNA follows: TGCAGCGTTGTGAAGGGGGCCGGGGAGACCCAGTACTTC.

The rearrangement uses TRBV18 and TRBJ1-5, with D possibly matching TRBD1 (5 bases). The CDR3 consists of 15 residues. V lost 2 bases and J 4 bases, leaving 12 bases between the germline ends. Germline V gene data show CDR1 as KGHSH and CDR2 as LQKENI. The CDR3 DNA is TGTGCCAGCTCACCAAATGACAGCCCTAATCAGCCCCAGCATTTT. Protein: CASSPNDSPNQPQHF.

CDR3 loop: CASSYSGRSGNTIYF. The DNA for the CDR3 is TGTGCCAGCAGTTACTCCGGACGCTCTGGAAACACCATATATTTT. This sequence joins TRBV6-5 and TRBJ1-3; D remains unclear. This CDR3 is 15 amino acids long. Germline V CDR1 and CDR2: MNHEY, SVGAGI. Trimming took 0 bases from V and 0 from J, leaving 6 bases between them.

V usage is TRBV11-2 and J usage is TRBJ1-1; TRBD1 matches at 8 bases. Per the germline V gene, CDR1 is SGHAT and CDR2 is FQNNGV. The junction had 6 bases not matched to a gene; V was cut back by 5 bases and J by 1 base. The CDR3 loop spans 15 amino acids. The CDR3 reads CASSPGQATNTEAFF. The CDR3 DNA is TGTGCCAGCAGCCCGGGACAGGCGACGAACACTGAAGCTTTCTTT.

The J gene is TRBJ2-1, the V gene TRBV6-1; D is uncertain. CDR1 and CDR2 (germline): MNHNS, SASEGT. V lost 10 bases and J lost 10, with 20 bases in between. The CDR3 loop spans 13 amino acids. The CDR3 here is CATRPRWGGEQFF. The CDR3 DNA reads TGTGCCACCAGGCCCCGTTGGGGTGGCGAGCAGTTCTTC.

V is TRBV19 and J is TRBJ1-5, with D maybe TRBD1 (6 bases). From germline, CDR1 is LNHDA and CDR2 SQIVND (reference sequence). Trimming removed 10 bases from V and 7 bases from J, with 17 bases in between. CDR3 size: 13 residues. The CDR3 coding sequence is TGTGCCATCAGCCAGGGGATAGACCAGCCCCAGCATTTT. Translation: CAISQGIDQPQHF.

V is TRBV13 and J is TRBJ1-4; D unclear. The CDR3 is 14 amino acids. Germline V gene sequence: CDR1 PRHDT, CDR2 FYEKMQ (reference sequence). V gave up 0 bases and J gave up 3 bases, with 5 bases separating them. CDR3 sequence: CASSLGSSNEKLFF. For the CDR3, the DNA is TGTGCCAGCAGCTTAGGGTCATCTAATGAAAAACTGTTTTTT. The whole variable domain, remainder taken from reference TRBV13 and TRBJ1-4, is AAGVIQSPRHLIKEKRETATLKCYPIPRHDTVYWYQQGPGQDPQFLISFYEKMQSDKGSIPDRFSAQQFSDYHSELNMSSLELGDSALYFCASSLGSSNEKLFFGSGTQLSVL.

The chain is built from TRBV6-6 and TRBJ2-5, with TRBD1 matching 8 bases. The CDR3 is 15 amino acids. The trim removed 6 bases at V and 3 bases at J, leaving 9 bases unmatched. CDR1 is MNHNY and CDR2 is SVGAGI in the germline V gene (reference sequence). CDR3 sequence reads: CASSGQGGREETQYF. Here the CDR3 DNA reads TGTGCCAGCAGCGGACAGGGAGGTAGGGAAGAGACCCAGTACTTC.

This clone was found once. In DNA, the CDR3 is TGCGCCAGCAGCCAGCCTAGCGGGAGGGTTGAGACCCAGTACTTC. Its protein product is CASSQPSGRVETQYF. The J gene is TRBJ2-5, the V gene TRBV4-1; 12 bases match TRBD2. CDR3 size: 15 residues. Germline V gene data show CDR1 as MGHRA and CDR2 as YSYEKL. V shed 3 bases, J shed 5 bases, and the junction held 4 bases outside the gene matches.

In the case of this clone: Other nucleotide sequences in the sample specify the same CDR3. The chain carries TRBV28 and TRBJ2-3; D remains unclear. With 1 base removed from V and 3 bases from J, the gap between germline ends came to 2 bases. Germline V gives CDR1 MDHEN, CDR2 SYDVKM. The CDR3 has 12 residues. The CDR3, as DNA: TGTGCCAGCAGTTTATTGACAGATACGCAGTATTTT. Translating it yields CASSLLTDTQYF.

The chain recombines TRBV2 with TRBJ2-5; weak D call: TRBD2 (5 bases). The CDR3 covers 14 residues. The germline V and J ends were trimmed by 4 bases and 5 bases, with 14 bases remaining between them. The V gene's germline CDR1 is SNHLY and CDR2 FYNNEI. DNA for the CDR3: TGTGCCAGCAGTGGGGTCAGGTCGGGGGAGACCCAGTACTTC. It specifies CASSGVRSGETQYF.

V and J are TRBV5-1 and TRBJ2-7; maybe TRBD1 (6 bases). Germline V gene data show CDR1 as SGHRS and CDR2 as YFSETQ. Trimming took off 4 bases at V and 5 bases at J, with 16 bases between the two ends. This CDR3 region has 14 residues. CDR3 region: CASSADRMVDEQYF. In nucleotides, the CDR3 is TGCGCCAGCAGCGCAGACAGGATGGTCGACGAGCAGTACTTC.

The chain couples TRBV27 to TRBJ1-4; D may be TRBD1 (6 bases). This CDR3 comprises 18 residues. The V end lost 1 base, the J end lost 0 bases, and 15 bases lay between the germline ends. CDR1 MNHEY and CDR2 SMNVEV come from the germline V gene (reference sequence). The DNA of the CDR3 is TGTGCCAGCAGTTTATTTCGGCAGGGGTTGGCAACTAATGAAAAACTGTTTTTT. Translating gives CASSLFRQGLATNEKLFF.

The chain combines TRBV5-1 with TRBJ2-3, with TRBD1 matching 8 bases. With 5 bases clipped from V and 2 bases from J, the junction kept 10 bases outside the gene matches. Germline V gene lookup returns CDR1 SGHRS and CDR2 YFSETQ. This CDR3 has 16 residues. CDR3 DNA: TGCGCCAGCAGAAGTCAAACAGGGGGTAACACAGATACGCAGTATTTT. It is translated as CASRSQTGGNTDTQYF.

The V call is TRBV5-5, the J call TRBJ2-2, with D maybe TRBD1 (5 bases). The CDR3 is 15 residues long. CDR1 is SGHKS, CDR2 YYEKEE, per germline (reference sequence). The ends were cut back, 6 bases at V and 1 base at J, with 13 bases in the middle. The chain's CDR3 is CASTSRGQNTGELFF. The CDR3 nucleotides read TGTGCCAGCACCTCGCGTGGACAGAACACCGGGGAGCTGTTTTTT.

J is TRBJ2-7 and V is TRBV27, with D hard to call. The ends were cut back, 2 bases at V and 4 bases at J, with 12 bases in the middle. CDR1 MNHEY and CDR2 SMNVEV come from the germline V gene (reference sequence). The CDR3 has 14 amino acids. This CDR3 reads CASSLGARSYEQYF. CDR3 DNA sequence: TGTGCCAGCAGTTTAGGAGCCCGTTCTTACGAGCAGTACTTC.

The DNA of the CDR3 is TGTGCCACGACATCTATGCCTAGCACAGATACGCAGTATTTT. It translates to CATTSMPSTDTQYF. The chain has TRBV6-6 and TRBJ2-3, with no clear D. The germline V gene encodes CDR1 MNHNY and CDR2 SVGAGI (reference sequence). The CDR3 is 14 amino acids. With 10 bases removed from V and 0 bases from J, the gap between germline ends came to 14 bases.

V usage is TRBV4-2 and J usage is TRBJ2-7; D might be TRBD2 (6 bases). The CDR3 sequence is 15 residues long. Germline V gives CDR1 LGHNA, CDR2 YNFKEQ. The V gene lost 4 bases and the J gene lost 3 bases, with 16 bases spanning the gap. The CDR3 coding sequence is TGTGCCAGCAGCCCCCGTTCCGCGGGGAACTACGAGCAGTACTTC. Translation: CASSPRSAGNYEQYF.

The V call is TRBV28, the J call TRBJ1-5, with D hard to call. The germline gives CDR1 MDHEN, CDR2 SYDVKM. The V gene lost 4 bases and the J gene lost 0 bases, with 7 bases spanning the gap. The CDR3 length is 14 residues. The CDR3 region is CASSYGHSNQPQHF. The CDR3 bases are TGTGCCAGCAGTTACGGGCATAGCAATCAGCCCCAGCATTTT.

Points on this clone: The junction departs from germline at one end; a sequencing error may be responsible. This sample also contains other DNA sequences that code for the same CDR3. V gene TRBV4-1 combines with J gene TRBJ2-2; a possible D gene is TRBD2 (5 bases). The CDR3 runs to 15 residues. Germline V gene data show CDR1 as MGHRA and CDR2 as YSYEKL. CDR3 DNA sequence: TGCGCCAGCAGCCAAGGGGAGAGGAGCACCGGAGAGCTGTTTTTT. It is translated as CASSQGERSTGELFF.

This chain uses TRBV28 with TRBJ2-7; weak D call: TRBD1 (6 bases). V was pared by 2 bases and J by 1 base, with 9 bases between. From germline, CDR1 is MDHEN and CDR2 SYDVKM. The CDR3 spans 14 residues. The CDR3, as DNA: TGTGCCAGCAGTTTACAGGGGCGATCCTACGAGCAGTACTTC. This sequence encodes CASSLQGRSYEQYF.

The chain employs TRBV10-1 and TRBJ2-7; TRBD2 matches at 7 bases. This CDR3 region has 14 residues. CDR1 and CDR2 from the germline V gene are WNHNN and SYGVQD (reference sequence). V lost 4 bases and J lost 0; bases outside the gene matches: 3. In DNA form, the CDR3 reads TGCGCCAGCAGTGCTGGCGGGAGCTCCTACGAGCAGTACTTC. This gives the protein CASSAGGSSYEQYF.

This clone was detected once. This chain uses TRBV4-2 with TRBJ2-7; 9 bases are shared with TRBD2. There are 16 residues in the CDR3. V was clipped by 1 base and J by 4 bases; unmatched bases: 8. Germline assignment: CDR1 LGHNA and CDR2 YNFKEQ. The CDR3 reads CASSQVMGSGSYEQYF. The DNA for the CDR3 is TGTGCCAGCAGCCAAGTTATGGGTAGCGGGAGTTACGAGCAGTACTTC.

The count of this clone is one. The chain carries TRBV6-5 and TRBJ2-5; weak D call: TRBD2 (6 bases). The V end lost 4 bases, the J end lost 0 bases, and 9 bases lay between the germline ends. Looked up from germline, CDR1 is MNHEY and CDR2 is SVGAGI. CDR3 length equals 14 residues. CDR3 amino acids: CASSFSGHQETQYF. The DNA for the CDR3 is TGTGCCAGCAGTTTTAGCGGTCACCAAGAGACCCAGTACTTC.

V is TRBV9 and J is TRBJ2-3; TRBD1 matches at 7 bases. The CDR3 is 16 residues long. The germline gives CDR1 SGDLS, CDR2 YYNGEE. J gave up 2 bases and V 2 bases, and 8 bases lay outside the gene matches. In DNA, the CDR3 is TGTGCCAGCAGCGTCCCCGAGGGGGCTACCACAGATACGCAGTATTTT. Protein sequence: CASSVPEGATTDTQYF.

CDR3 residues: CASSPGLTIGEQYF. The CDR3 region has the DNA TGTGCCAGCAGTCCCGGGCTGACAATCGGCGAGCAGTACTTC. This chain joins TRBV28 and TRBJ2-7; D is undetermined. This CDR3 is built from 14 residues. Germline V gene lookup returns CDR1 MDHEN and CDR2 SYDVKM. With 5 bases removed from V and 6 bases from J, the gap between germline ends came to 17 bases. Using reference TRBV28 and TRBJ2-7 for the parts outside the CDR3, the full variable domain is DVKVTQSSRYLVKRTGEKVFLECVQDMDHENMFWYRQDPGLGLRLIYFSYDVKMKEKGDIPEGYSVSREKKERFSLILESASTNQTSMYLCASSPGLTIGEQYFGPGTRLTVT.

This chain joins TRBV15 and TRBJ1-1, with D tentatively TRBD1 (6 bases). Germline CDR1 reads LNHNV; CDR2 reads YYDKDF (reference sequence). The CDR3 has 14 residues. V was clipped by 2 bases and J by 10 bases, with 17 bases between them. CDR3 loop: CATSRRGAQLTAFF. DNA for the CDR3: TGTGCCACCAGCAGACGGGGGGCGCAGCTGACAGCTTTCTTT.

J is TRBJ2-5 and V is TRBV5-1; TRBD1 matches at 9 bases. The V and J ends lost 4 bases and 4 bases, in that order; junction bases with no gene match: 8. CDR1 SGHRS and CDR2 YFSETQ come from the germline V gene. The CDR3 runs to 15 residues. The CDR3 here is CASSTGQGTRETQYF. DNA of the CDR3: TGCGCCAGCAGCACGGGACAGGGTACGAGAGAGACCCAGTACTTC.